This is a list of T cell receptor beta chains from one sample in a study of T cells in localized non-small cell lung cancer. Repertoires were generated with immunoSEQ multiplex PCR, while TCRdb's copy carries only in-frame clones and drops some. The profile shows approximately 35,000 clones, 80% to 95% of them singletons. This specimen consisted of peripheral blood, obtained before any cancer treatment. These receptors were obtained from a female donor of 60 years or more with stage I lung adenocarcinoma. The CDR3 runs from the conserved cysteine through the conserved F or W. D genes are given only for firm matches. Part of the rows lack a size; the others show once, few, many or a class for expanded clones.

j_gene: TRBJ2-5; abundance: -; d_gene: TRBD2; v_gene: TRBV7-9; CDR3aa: CASSSGLAGKQETQYF; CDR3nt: TGTGCCAGCAGCTCCGGACTAGCGGGGAAACAAGAGACCCAGTACTTC
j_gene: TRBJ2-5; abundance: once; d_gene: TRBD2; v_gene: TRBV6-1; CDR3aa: CASIQPGGQETQYF; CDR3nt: TGTGCCAGCATTCAGCCGGGGGGCCAAGAGACCCAGTACTTC
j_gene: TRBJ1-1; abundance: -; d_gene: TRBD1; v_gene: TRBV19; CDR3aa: CASSMGQGVSAAFF; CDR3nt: TGTGCCAGTAGCATGGGACAGGGGGTTTCCGCCGCTTTCTTT
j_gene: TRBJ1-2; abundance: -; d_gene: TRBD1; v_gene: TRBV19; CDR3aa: CASRWTGVGYTF; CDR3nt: TGTGCCAGTAGGTGGACAGGGGTCGGCTACACCTTC
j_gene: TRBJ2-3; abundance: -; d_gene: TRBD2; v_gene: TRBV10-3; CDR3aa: CAISESVAGGLSDTQYF; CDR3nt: TGTGCCATCAGTGAGTCTGTAGCGGGGGGGCTCTCAGATACGCAGTATTTT
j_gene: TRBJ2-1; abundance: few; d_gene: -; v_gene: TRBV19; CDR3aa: CASSIDGQFYNEQFF; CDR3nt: TGTGCCAGTAGTATAGACGGACAGTTCTACAATGAGCAGTTCTTC
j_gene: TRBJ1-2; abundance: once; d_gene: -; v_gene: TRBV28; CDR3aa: CASSLRRHGYGYTF; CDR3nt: TGTGCCAGCAGTCTCCGACGACACGGCTATGGCTACACCTTC
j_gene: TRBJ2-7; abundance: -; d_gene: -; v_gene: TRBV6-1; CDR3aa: CTSNPQGPSYEQYF; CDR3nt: TGTACCAGTAATCCACAGGGCCCTTCCTACGAGCAGTACTTC
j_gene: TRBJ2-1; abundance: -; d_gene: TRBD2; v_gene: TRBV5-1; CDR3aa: CASSSGLAGGNEQFF; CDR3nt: TGCGCCAGCAGCTCGGGACTAGCGGGGGGAAATGAGCAGTTCTTC
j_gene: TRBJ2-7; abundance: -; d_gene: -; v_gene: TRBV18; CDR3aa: CASSPVQGFNEQYF; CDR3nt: TGTGCCAGCTCACCAGTACAGGGTTTTAACGAGCAGTACTTC
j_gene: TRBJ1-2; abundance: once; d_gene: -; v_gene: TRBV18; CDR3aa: CASSPPSRGGYTF; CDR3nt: TGTGCCAGCTCACCTCCCAGTAGGGGTGGCTACACCTTC
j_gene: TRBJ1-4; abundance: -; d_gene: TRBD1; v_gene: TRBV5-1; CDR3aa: CASKPLPGQGDEKLFF; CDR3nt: TGCGCCAGCAAACCCCTACCGGGACAGGGGGATGAAAAACTGTTTTTT
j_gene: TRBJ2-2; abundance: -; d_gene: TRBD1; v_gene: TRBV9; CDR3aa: CASSVAPGGTGELFF; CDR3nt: TGTGCCAGCAGCGTAGCTCCAGGGGGCACCGGGGAGCTGTTTTTT
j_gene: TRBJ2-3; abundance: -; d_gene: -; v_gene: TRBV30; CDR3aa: CAWSGSDSGPQYF; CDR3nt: TGTGCCTGGAGTGGAAGCGACTCAGGGCCGCAGTATTTT
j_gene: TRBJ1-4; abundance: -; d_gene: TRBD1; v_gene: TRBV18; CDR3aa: CASSPVPGQGGHEKLFF; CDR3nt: TGTGCCAGCTCACCCGTCCCGGGACAGGGTGGACATGAAAAACTGTTTTTT
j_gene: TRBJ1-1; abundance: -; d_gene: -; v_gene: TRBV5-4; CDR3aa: CASSLVGSNTEAFF; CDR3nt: TGTGCCAGCAGCTTGGTAGGGTCGAACACTGAAGCTTTCTTT
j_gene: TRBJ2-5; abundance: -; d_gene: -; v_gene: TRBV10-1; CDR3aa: CASSVIRDGQETQYF; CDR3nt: TGCGCCAGCAGTGTGATAAGGGACGGCCAAGAGACCCAGTACTTC
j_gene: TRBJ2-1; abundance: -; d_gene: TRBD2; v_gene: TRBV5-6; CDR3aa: CASSLFSPSGISYNEQFF; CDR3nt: TGTGCCAGCAGCTTGTTTTCCCCTAGCGGAATTTCCTACAATGAGCAGTTCTTC
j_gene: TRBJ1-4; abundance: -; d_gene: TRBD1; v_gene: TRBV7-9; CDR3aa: CASSSGQGAGWEKLFF; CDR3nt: TGTGCCAGCAGCTCGGGACAGGGGGCAGGTTGGGAAAAACTGTTTTTT
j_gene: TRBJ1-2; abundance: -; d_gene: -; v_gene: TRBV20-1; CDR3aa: CSARSQATYTF; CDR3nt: TGCAGTGCTAGATCACAGGCTACCTACACCTTC
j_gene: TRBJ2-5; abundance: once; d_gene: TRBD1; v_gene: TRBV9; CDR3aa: CASSVGRGLLETQYF; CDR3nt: TGTGCCAGCAGCGTAGGCAGGGGGCTTTTGGAGACCCAGTACTTC
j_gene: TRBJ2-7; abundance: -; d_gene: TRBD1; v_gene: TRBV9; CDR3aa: CASSVGQGSNYEQYF; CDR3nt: TGTGCCAGCAGCGTAGGACAGGGAAGTAACTACGAGCAGTACTTC
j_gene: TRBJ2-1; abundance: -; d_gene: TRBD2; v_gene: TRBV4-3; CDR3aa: CASSRVAGGGYNEQFF; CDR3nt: TGCGCCAGCAGCCGAGTAGCGGGGGGTGGATACAATGAGCAGTTCTTC
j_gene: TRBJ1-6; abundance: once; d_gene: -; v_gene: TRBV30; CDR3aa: CAWSVRAPQGRTYNSPLHF; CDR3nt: TGTGCCTGGAGTGTAAGGGCCCCCCAAGGTCGTACCTATAATTCACCCCTCCACTTT
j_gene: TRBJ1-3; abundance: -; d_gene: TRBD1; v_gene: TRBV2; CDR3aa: CASSARTGSGNTIYF; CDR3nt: TGTGCCAGCAGTGCGCGGACAGGCTCTGGAAACACCATATATTTT
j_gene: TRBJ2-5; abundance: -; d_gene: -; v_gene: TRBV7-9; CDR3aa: CASNPQGLETQYF; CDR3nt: TGTGCCAGCAACCCCCAGGGTCTCGAGACCCAGTACTTC
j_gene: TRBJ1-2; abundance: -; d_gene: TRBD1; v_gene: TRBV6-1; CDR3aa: CASSETGGGYTF; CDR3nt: TGTGCCAGCAGCGAAACAGGGGGTGGCTACACCTTC
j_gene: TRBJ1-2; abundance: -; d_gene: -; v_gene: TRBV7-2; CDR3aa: CASSNVNYGYTF; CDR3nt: TGTGCCAGCAGCAATGTTAACTATGGCTACACCTTC
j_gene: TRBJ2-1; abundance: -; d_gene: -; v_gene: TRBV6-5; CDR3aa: CASSYGLGRGPEQFF; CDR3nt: TGTGCCAGCAGTTACGGTCTTGGCAGGGGCCCTGAGCAGTTCTTC
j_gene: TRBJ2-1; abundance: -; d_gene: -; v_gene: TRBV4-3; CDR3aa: CASSQDSSPNEQFF; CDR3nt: TGCGCCAGCAGCCAAGATTCTAGCCCAAATGAGCAGTTCTTC
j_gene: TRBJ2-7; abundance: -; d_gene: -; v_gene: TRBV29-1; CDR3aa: CSIATGFEQYF; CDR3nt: TGCAGCATTGCCACAGGGTTCGAGCAGTACTTC
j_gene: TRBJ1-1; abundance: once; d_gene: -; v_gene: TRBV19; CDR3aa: CASRTDGPGTEAFF; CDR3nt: TGTGCCAGTAGGACAGACGGGCCGGGAACTGAAGCTTTCTTT
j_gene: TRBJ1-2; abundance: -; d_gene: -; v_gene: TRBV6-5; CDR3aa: CASGSRWGDGYTF; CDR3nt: TGTGCCAGCGGCAGCCGTTGGGGGGATGGCTACACCTTC
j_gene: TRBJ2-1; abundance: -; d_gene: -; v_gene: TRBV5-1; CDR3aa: CASSLVSNEQFF; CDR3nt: TGCGCCAGCAGCCTCGTATCCAATGAGCAGTTCTTC
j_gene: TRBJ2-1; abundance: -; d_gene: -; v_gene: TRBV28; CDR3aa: CASTDSNEQFF; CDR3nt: TGTGCCAGCACCGATAGCAATGAGCAGTTCTTC
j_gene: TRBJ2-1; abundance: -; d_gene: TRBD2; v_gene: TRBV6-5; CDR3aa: CASSNTGLALNEQFF; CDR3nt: TGTGCCAGCAGCAATACGGGACTAGCTTTAAATGAGCAGTTCTTC
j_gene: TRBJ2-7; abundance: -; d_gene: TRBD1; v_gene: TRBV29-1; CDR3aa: CSVGRTSPGGQYF; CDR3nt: TGCAGCGTTGGTAGGACGTCCCCAGGGGGGCAGTACTTC
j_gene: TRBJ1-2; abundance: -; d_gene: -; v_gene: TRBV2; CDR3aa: CASRGLEAGYTF; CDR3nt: TGTGCCAGCAGGGGCTTAGAGGCTGGCTACACCTTC
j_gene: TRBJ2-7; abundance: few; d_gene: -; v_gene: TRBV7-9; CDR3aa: CASSEGGEQYF; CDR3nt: TGTGCCAGCAGCGAAGGGGGCGAGCAGTACTTC
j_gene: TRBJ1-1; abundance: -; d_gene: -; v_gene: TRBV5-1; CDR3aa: CASSSHGPVNTEAFF; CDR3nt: TGCGCCAGCAGCTCCCACGGTCCCGTGAACACTGAAGCTTTCTTT
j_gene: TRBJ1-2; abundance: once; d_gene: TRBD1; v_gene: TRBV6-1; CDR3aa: CASRTTGDYGYTF; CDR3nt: TGTGCCAGCAGGACGACAGGGGACTATGGCTACACCTTC
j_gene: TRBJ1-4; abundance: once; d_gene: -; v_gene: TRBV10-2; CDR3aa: CASSEGRDFRGNEKLFF; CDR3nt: TGCGCCAGCAGTGAGGGGAGGGATTTTCGTGGTAATGAAAAACTGTTTTTT
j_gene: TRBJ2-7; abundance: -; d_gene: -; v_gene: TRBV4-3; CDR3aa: CASSQDWGQLRSYEQYF; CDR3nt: TGCGCCAGCAGCCAAGATTGGGGCCAGCTCCGTTCCTACGAGCAGTACTTC
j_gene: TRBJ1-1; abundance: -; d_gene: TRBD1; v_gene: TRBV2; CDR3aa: CASSVDRGAEAFF; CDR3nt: TGTGCCAGCAGTGTCGACAGGGGGGCCGAAGCTTTCTTT
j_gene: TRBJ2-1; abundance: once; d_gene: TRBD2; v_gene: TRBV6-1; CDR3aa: CASRKLAGNEQFF; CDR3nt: TGTGCCAGCAGGAAACTAGCGGGCAATGAGCAGTTCTTC